This T cell receptor (beta chain) derives from a study of T cell changes during pregnancy in multiple sclerosis. TCRdb keeps only in-frame clones here, not all; method: immunoSEQ multiplex PCR. The sample has approximately 65,000 clones, roughly nine tenths seen once. The germline CDR1 and CDR2 sequences are SGHVS and FNYEAQ. The CDR3 covers 17 residues. Deletions cut 6 bases from V and 9 bases from J, with 24 bases between. This clone was counted a single time. The V gene is TRBV7-6, the J gene TRBJ1-6; D perhaps matches TRBD1 (5 bases). The sequence was obtained from a female donor with multiple sclerosis, enrolled in a pregnancy study. The sequencing here drew on CD4+ T cells from peripheral blood mononuclear cells, taken in the first trimester of pregnancy. CDR3 sequence (DNA): TGTGCCAGCAGACGAGGGAGTTTTAGGGACTCTTCTTCACCCCTCCACTTT. Translated, it gives CASRRGSFRDSSSPLHF. The full variable domain, in which reference TRBV7-6 and TRBJ1-6 provide the parts outside the CDR3, is GAGVSQSPRYKVTKRGQDVALRCDPISGHVSLYWYRQALGQGPEFLTYFNYEAQQDKSGLPNDRFSAERPEGSISTLTIQRTEQRDSAMYRCASRRGSFRDSSSPLHFGNGTRLTVT.